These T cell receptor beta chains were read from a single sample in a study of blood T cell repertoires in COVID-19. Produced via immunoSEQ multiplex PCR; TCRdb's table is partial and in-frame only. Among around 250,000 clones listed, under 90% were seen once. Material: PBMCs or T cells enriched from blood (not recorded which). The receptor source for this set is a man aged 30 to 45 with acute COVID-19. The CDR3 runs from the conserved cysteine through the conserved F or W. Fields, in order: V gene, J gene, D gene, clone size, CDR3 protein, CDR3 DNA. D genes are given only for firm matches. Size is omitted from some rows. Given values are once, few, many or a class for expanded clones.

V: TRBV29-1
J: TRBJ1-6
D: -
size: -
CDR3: CSVRYYLPNSPLHF
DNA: TGCAGCGTGAGATATTACTTACCTAATTCACCCCTCCACTTT

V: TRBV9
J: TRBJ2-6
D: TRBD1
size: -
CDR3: CASSDDRAPSGANVLTF
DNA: TGTGCCAGCAGTGATGACAGGGCGCCATCTGGGGCCAACGTCCTGACTTTC

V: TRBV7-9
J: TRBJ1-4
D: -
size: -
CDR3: CASRSVDEKLFF
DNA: TGTGCCAGCAGGTCGGTAGATGAAAAACTGTTTTTT

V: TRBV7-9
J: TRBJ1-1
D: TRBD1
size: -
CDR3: CASSLYDRGRGAFF
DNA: TGTGCCAGCAGCTTATACGACAGGGGGCGCGGGGCTTTCTTT

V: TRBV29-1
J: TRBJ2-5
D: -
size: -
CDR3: CSVQSGVETQYF
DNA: TGCAGCGTGCAATCAGGGGTAGAGACCCAGTACTTC

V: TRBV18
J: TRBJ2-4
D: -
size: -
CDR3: CASSPTAAKNIQYF
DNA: TGTGCCAGCTCACCGACAGCAGCCAAAAACATTCAGTACTTC

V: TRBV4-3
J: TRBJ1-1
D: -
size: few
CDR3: CASSQALRGVFNTEAFF
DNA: TGCGCCAGCAGCCAAGCGCTCCGCGGGGTTTTTAACACTGAAGCTTTCTTT

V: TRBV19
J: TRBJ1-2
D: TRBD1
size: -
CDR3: CASSTGTGRLINYGYTF
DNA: TGTGCCAGTAGCACCGGGACAGGACGCCTAATAAACTATGGCTACACCTTC

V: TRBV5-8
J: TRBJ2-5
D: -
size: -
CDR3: CASSLERGGTQYF
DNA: TGTGCCAGCAGCTTGGAGAGGGGGGGGACCCAGTACTTC

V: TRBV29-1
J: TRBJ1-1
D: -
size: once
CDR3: CSVERAANTEAFF
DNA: TGCAGCGTTGAGAGGGCTGCGAACACTGAAGCTTTCTTT

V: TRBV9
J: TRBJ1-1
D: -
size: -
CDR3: CASSVSGVGQAFF
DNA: TGTGCCAGCAGCGTGTCAGGGGTTGGACAAGCTTTCTTT

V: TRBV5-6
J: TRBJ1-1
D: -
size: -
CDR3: CASSPFGGDLEAFF
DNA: TGTGCCAGCAGCCCTTTCGGCGGAGACCTGGAAGCTTTCTTT

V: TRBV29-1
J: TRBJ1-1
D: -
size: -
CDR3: CSVVTSTEAFF
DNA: TGCAGCGTTGTAACATCGACAGAAGCTTTCTTT

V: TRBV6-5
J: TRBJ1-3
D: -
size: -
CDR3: CASSRGGVFGNTIYF
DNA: TGTGCCAGCAGCCGAGGGGGGGTTTTCGGAAACACCATATATTTT

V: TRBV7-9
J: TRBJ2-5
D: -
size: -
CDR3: CASSFEREETQYF
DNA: TGTGCCAGCAGCTTCGAGAGGGAGGAGACCCAGTACTTC

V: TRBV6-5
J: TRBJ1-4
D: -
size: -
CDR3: CASTPSTANEKLFF
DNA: TGTGCCAGCACCCCCTCGACAGCGAATGAAAAACTGTTTTTT

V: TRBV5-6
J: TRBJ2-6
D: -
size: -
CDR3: CASTSQPPIISGANVLTF
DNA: TGTGCCAGCACCAGTCAACCCCCAATCATCTCTGGGGCCAACGTCCTGACTTTC

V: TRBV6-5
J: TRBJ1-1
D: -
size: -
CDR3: CASRSSGEAFF
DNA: TGTGCCAGCAGGAGTAGCGGTGAAGCTTTCTTT

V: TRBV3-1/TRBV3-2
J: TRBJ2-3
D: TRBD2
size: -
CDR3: CASSLTTSGGSSTQYF
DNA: TGTGCCAGCAGCCTAACGACTAGCGGGGGCTCAAGCACGCAGTATTTT

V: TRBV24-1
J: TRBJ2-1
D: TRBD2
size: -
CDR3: CATSDSRTSGYNEQFF
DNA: TGTGCCACCAGTGATTCCCGGACTAGCGGGTACAATGAGCAGTTCTTC

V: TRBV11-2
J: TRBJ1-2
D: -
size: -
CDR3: CASSLLPGTWKVNYGYTF
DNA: TGTGCCAGCAGCTTATTACCCGGGACTTGGAAGGTTAACTATGGCTACACCTTC

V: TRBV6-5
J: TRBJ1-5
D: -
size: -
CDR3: CASSYRGGDQPQHF
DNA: TGTGCCAGCAGTTACCGGGGGGGGGATCAGCCCCAGCATTTT

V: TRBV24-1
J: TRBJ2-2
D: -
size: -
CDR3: CATSGSSTELNTGELFF
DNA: TGTGCCACCAGTGGCTCCTCGACGGAGCTCAACACCGGGGAGCTGTTTTTT

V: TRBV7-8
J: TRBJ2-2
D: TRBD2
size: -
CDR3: CASSPRLAGGPNTGELFF
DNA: TGTGCCAGCAGCCCCCGCCTAGCGGGGGGACCGAACACCGGGGAGCTGTTTTTT

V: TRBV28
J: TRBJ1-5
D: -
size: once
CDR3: CASSPPYQPQHF
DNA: TGTGCCAGCAGTCCCCCATATCAGCCCCAGCATTTT

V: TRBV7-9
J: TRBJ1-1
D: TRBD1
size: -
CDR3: CASSGTGQNTEAFF
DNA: TGTGCCAGCAGCGGGACAGGGCAGAACACTGAAGCTTTCTTT

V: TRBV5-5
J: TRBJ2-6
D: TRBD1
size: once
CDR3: CASSLGRGHSGANVLTF
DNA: TGTGCCAGCAGCTTAGGCAGGGGGCACTCTGGGGCCAACGTCCTGACTTTC

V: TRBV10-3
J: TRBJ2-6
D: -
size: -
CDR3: CAISVEQGSGANVLTF
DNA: TGTGCCATCAGTGTAGAACAGGGCTCTGGGGCCAACGTCCTGACTTTC

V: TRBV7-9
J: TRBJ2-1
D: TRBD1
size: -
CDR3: CASSSRLGQLSYNEQFF
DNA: TGTGCCAGCAGTTCCCGCCTGGGACAGCTCTCCTACAATGAGCAGTTCTTC

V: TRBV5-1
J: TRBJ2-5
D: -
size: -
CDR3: CASSTLGGVQETQYF
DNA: TGCGCCAGCAGCACCCTGGGGGGAGTTCAAGAGACCCAGTACTTC

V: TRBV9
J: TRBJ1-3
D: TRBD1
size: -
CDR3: CASSPKQGAQGNTIYF
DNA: TGTGCCAGCAGCCCTAAACAGGGGGCGCAAGGAAACACCATATATTTT

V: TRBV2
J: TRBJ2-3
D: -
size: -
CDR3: CASRPQELSTDTQYF
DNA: TGTGCCAGCAGACCACAGGAGTTGTCCACAGATACGCAGTATTTT

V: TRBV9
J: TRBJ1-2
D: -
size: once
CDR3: CASSVQGTDGYTF
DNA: TGTGCCAGCAGCGTCCAGGGGACCGATGGCTACACCTTC

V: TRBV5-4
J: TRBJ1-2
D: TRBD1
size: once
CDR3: CASRPTGDGGYTF
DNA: TGTGCCAGCAGACCGACAGGGGACGGAGGCTACACCTTC

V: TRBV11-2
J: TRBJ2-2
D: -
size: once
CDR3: CASSRHREMNTGELFF
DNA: TGTGCCAGCAGCCGACACAGGGAAATGAACACCGGGGAGCTGTTTTTT

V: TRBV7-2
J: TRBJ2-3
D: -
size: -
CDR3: CASSLVGLDTQYF
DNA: TGTGCCAGCAGCTTAGTCGGACTGGATACGCAGTATTTT

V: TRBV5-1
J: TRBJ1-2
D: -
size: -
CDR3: CASSLEGEGYTF
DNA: TGCGCCAGCAGCTTGGAGGGGGAAGGCTACACCTTC

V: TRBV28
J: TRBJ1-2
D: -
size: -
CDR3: CASSFWAGYTF
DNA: TGTGCCAGCAGTTTTTGGGCTGGCTACACCTTC

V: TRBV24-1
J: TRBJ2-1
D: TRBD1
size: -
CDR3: CATSERDRGLGEQFF
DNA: TGTGCCACCAGTGAACGGGACAGGGGGCTCGGTGAGCAGTTCTTC

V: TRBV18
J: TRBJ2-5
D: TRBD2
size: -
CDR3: CASSPRRTGGQETQYF
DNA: TGTGCCAGCTCACCCCGCCGGACGGGGGGTCAAGAGACCCAGTACTTC

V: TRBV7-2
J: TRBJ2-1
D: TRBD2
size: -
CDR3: CASSLSRTSGKNEQFF
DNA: TGTGCCAGCAGCCTGAGTAGGACTAGCGGGAAGAATGAGCAGTTCTTC

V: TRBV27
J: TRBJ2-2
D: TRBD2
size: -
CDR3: CASRSPSGGFTGELFF
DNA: TGTGCCAGCCGCTCCCCTAGCGGGGGCTTTACCGGGGAGCTGTTTTTT

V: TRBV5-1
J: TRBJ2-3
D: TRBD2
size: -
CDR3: CASSPGLAGRTDTQYF
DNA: TGTGCCAGCAGCCCGGGACTAGCGGGACGCACAGATACGCAGTATTTT

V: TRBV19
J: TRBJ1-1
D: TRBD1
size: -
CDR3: CASSRGQLNTEAFF
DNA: TGTGCCAGTAGTAGGGGACAGCTGAACACTGAAGCTTTCTTT